This is a list of T cell receptor beta chains from one sample in a study of blood T cell repertoires in COVID-19. Sequencing was performed with immunoSEQ multiplex PCR; in TCRdb, only in-frame clones are kept and a portion is missing. The profile covers around 16,000 clones, with around 87% appearing a single time and less than 65% taken by the ten largest. The sample comprised peripheral blood. The receptors come from a man aged 60 to 75 with acute or convalescent COVID-19. Each CDR3 is given with its conserved first and last residue. The D gene is left open where the match is weak. Expanded clones get a size class; other rows say once, few or many, or leave the size out.

J | D | size | V | CDR3 | DNA
TRBJ2-7 | . | once | TRBV7-6 | CASSLGASSLNEQYF | TGTGCCAGCAGCTTAGGGGCTAGCAGTCTGAACGAGCAGTACTTC
TRBJ2-5 | TRBD2 | . | TRBV19 | CASSKLAADQETQYF | TGTGCCAGTAGTAAGCTAGCGGCGGACCAAGAGACCCAGTACTTC
TRBJ2-7 | . | . | TRBV5-5 | CASSFRDNYEQYF | TGTGCCAGCAGCTTCCGGGACAACTACGAGCAGTACTTC
TRBJ1-6 | . | . | TRBV6-7 | CASSYSAGTGYNSPLHF | TGTGCCAGCAGTTACTCGGCAGGAACGGGGTATAATTCACCCCTCCACTTT
TRBJ2-7 | . | . | TRBV9 | CASSVDPSSYEQYF | TGTGCCAGCAGCGTAGACCCTAGCTCCTACGAGCAGTACTTC
TRBJ2-3 | TRBD2 | . | TRBV5-1 | CASSLGLAGSTDTQYF | TGCGCCAGCAGCTTGGGGCTAGCGGGCAGCACAGATACGCAGTATTTT
TRBJ1-2 | TRBD1 | . | TRBV3-1/TRBV3-2 | CASSSGTGRGYGYTF | TGTGCCAGCAGCTCCGGGACAGGGAGGGGCTATGGCTACACCTTC
TRBJ1-5 | . | . | TRBV28 | CASRISVSNQPQHF | TGTGCCAGCAGGATTAGTGTGAGCAATCAGCCCCAGCATTTT
TRBJ1-2 | . | . | TRBV9 | CASSRRTAGGYGYTF | TGTGCCAGCAGCCGCCGGACAGCGGGGGGCTATGGCTACACCTTC
TRBJ1-2 | . | . | TRBV6-2/TRBV6-3 | CASSYWESGQPPNYGYTF | TGTGCCAGCAGTTACTGGGAATCTGGACAGCCTCCAAACTATGGCTACACCTTC
TRBJ1-1 | TRBD1 | . | TRBV7-2 | CASSLFAGGGTEAFF | TGTGCCAGCAGCTTATTCGCAGGGGGCGGGACTGAAGCTTTCTTT
TRBJ2-7 | . | . | TRBV6-2/TRBV6-3 | CASSFRGSQQYF | TGTGCCAGCAGTTTTAGGGGGAGCCAGCAGTACTTC
TRBJ2-5 | . | . | TRBV7-3 | CASSSGDETQYF | TGTGCCAGCAGTTCCGGGGATGAGACCCAGTACTTC
TRBJ2-5 | TRBD1 | . | TRBV6-1 | CALRTGQETQYF | TGTGCCCTCCGGACAGGGCAAGAGACCCAGTACTTC
TRBJ2-1 | . | medium-sized | TRBV19 | CASPSDRMYNEQFF | TGTGCCAGTCCCTCGGACAGAATGTACAATGAGCAGTTCTTC
TRBJ2-3 | TRBD1 | . | TRBV2 | CASSPGQGIHTDTQYF | TGTGCCAGCAGTCCTGGACAGGGGATACACACAGATACGCAGTATTTT
TRBJ2-7 | TRBD1 | few | TRBV28 | CASSTGVYEQYF | TGTGCCAGCAGTACAGGGGTGTACGAGCAGTACTTC
TRBJ2-7 | . | . | TRBV30 | CAWSFSGGRSYEQYF | TGTGCCTGGAGCTTTAGCGGCGGGCGCTCCTACGAGCAGTACTTC
TRBJ2-5 | . | . | TRBV29-1 | CSARQEAETQYF | TGCAGCGCCCGACAGGAGGCCGAGACCCAGTACTTC
TRBJ1-2 | . | . | TRBV9 | CASSISGSYGYTF | TGTGCCAGCAGCATTTCGGGGAGCTATGGCTACACCTTC
TRBJ2-2 | . | few | TRBV28 | CASRGRINTGELFF | TGTGCCAGCAGAGGCAGGATAAACACCGGGGAGCTGTTTTTT
TRBJ1-2 | TRBD1 | . | TRBV24-1 | CATSQGTGNGYTF | TGTGCCACCAGTCAAGGGACAGGGAATGGCTACACCTTC
TRBJ1-4 | TRBD1 | . | TRBV30 | CAWSSTGARAEKLFF | TGTGCCTGGAGTTCTACAGGGGCGCGAGCCGAAAAACTGTTTTTT
TRBJ2-2 | . | . | TRBV19 | CASRTRAGTGELFF | TGTGCCAGCAGAACGCGGGCCGGCACCGGGGAGCTGTTTTTT
TRBJ1-4 | TRBD1 | . | TRBV19 | CASSIVARGQGSEKLFF | TGTGCCAGTAGTATAGTGGCACGGGGACAGGGTAGTGAAAAACTGTTTTTT
TRBJ1-5 | TRBD1 | . | TRBV18 | CASSPVGARGDQPQHF | TGTGCCAGCTCACCCGTCGGGGCCAGGGGGGATCAGCCCCAGCATTTT
TRBJ2-6 | TRBD1 | . | TRBV5-8 | CASSLGDRRSSGANVLTF | TGTGCCAGCAGCTTGGGGGACAGAAGATCCTCTGGGGCCAACGTCCTGACTTTC
TRBJ2-5 | TRBD2 | . | TRBV9 | CASSTSGGGRETQYF | TGTGCCAGCAGTACTAGCGGGGGCGGGAGAGAGACCCAGTACTTC
TRBJ1-5 | TRBD1 | . | TRBV6-2/TRBV6-3 | CASSSPPGTGDNQPQHF | TGTGCCAGCAGTTCCCCCCCCGGGACAGGGGACAATCAGCCCCAGCATTTT